Shown below are 5 T cell receptor beta chains from a single sample sequenced in a study of T cells after yellow fever vaccination. Each CDR3 protein gets one entry after TCRdb re-called the 5' RACE reads with MiXCR. This sample has 250,000 to 350,000 distinct CDR3 sequences; 7.5% to 9.5% occur once, and the top ten carry around 3.5%. The source was CD4+ T cells sorted from PBMCs, collected 5 days after the yellow fever booster vaccination. The receptors here all came from a young man who received the YFV17D yellow fever vaccine.

This clonotype was counted between two and nine times. This chain links TRBV7-3 with TRBJ2-1, with 14 bases that match TRBD2. Losses at the gene ends were 5 bases for V and 7 bases for J; bases not matched to a gene: 7. This CDR3 has 16 amino acids. Germline CDR1 SGHTA, CDR2 FQGTGA. The CDR3 DNA reads as TGTGCCAGCAGCCTCAGACTAGCGGGGGGGAAAAATGAGCAGTTCTTC. Protein: CASSLRLAGGKNEQFF.

This chain connects TRBV5-1 to TRBJ1-1; no firm D call. This CDR3 has 14 amino acids. Trimming stripped 0 bases from V and 1 base from J, with 7 bases between. Germline lookup yields CDR1 SGHRS and CDR2 YFSETQ. The CDR3 DNA reads TGCGCCAGCAGCTTGGAGTCAGAGAACACTGAAGCTTTCTTT. Translation: CASSLESENTEAFF.

The rearrangement uses TRBV20-1 and TRBJ1-1, with 7 bases that match TRBD1. CDR1 is DFQATT, CDR2 SNEGSKA, per germline (reference sequence). This CDR3 has 13 residues. Trimming at V came to 5 bases and at J to 1 base, leaving 4 bases not matched to a gene. The CDR3 reads CSARDRENTEAFF. CDR3 DNA sequence: TGCAGTGCTCGCGACAGGGAGAACACTGAAGCTTTCTTT.

This clonotype was counted ten times or more. The rearrangement links TRBV7-2 to TRBJ1-2; no definite D call. The V gene lost 5 bases and the J gene lost 7 bases, with 11 bases spanning the gap. Germline lookup yields CDR1 SGHTA and CDR2 FQGNSA. The CDR3 consists of 12 residues. The CDR3 is CASSRAGGGYTF. The DNA for the CDR3 is TGTGCCAGCAGCAGGGCCGGCGGTGGCTACACCTTC. Drawing the rest from reference TRBV7-2 and TRBJ1-2, the complete variable domain is GAGVSQSPSNKVTEKGKDVELRCDPISGHTALYWYRQSLGQGLEFLIYFQGNSAPDKSGLPSDRFSAERTGGSVSTLTIQRTQQEDSAVYLCASSRAGGGYTFGSGTRLTVV.

Ten or more counts support this clonotype. The J gene is TRBJ1-2, the V gene TRBV3-2. TRBV3-2 is noted as a pseudogene. The CDR3 spans 12 residues. CDR3 nucleotides: TGTGCCAGCAGCCATGACTTCAGTGGCTACACCTTC. The encoded protein is CASSHDFSGYTF.